Listed below are T cell receptor beta chains from one sample, sequenced in a study of breast tumors, draining lymph nodes, adjacent tissues. TCRdb re-called the multiplex PCR reads with MiXCR, one entry per CDR3 protein. Of under 75,000 distinct CDR3 sequences in the sample, less than 60% are singletons; the top ten hold roughly a fifth. The sequencing sample was made of breast tumor tissue. The source is a female donor with breast cancer. Some clones in this sample may be carry-over from other donors' samples. Both conserved end residues are part of each CDR3. The D gene is left open where the match is weak. Expanded clones are given a class, and other clones once, few, many or no size at all.

v_gene,j_gene,abundance,d_gene,CDR3nt,CDR3aa
TRBV7-9,TRBJ1-2,many,.,TGTGCCAGCAGCTTCCCAGGGGTCATTAATGGCTACACCTTC,CASSFPGVINGYTF
TRBV6-1,TRBJ2-3,.,.,TGTGCCAGCAGTCACGTACTAGCTGGAGATACGCAGTATTTT,CASSHVLAGDTQYF
TRBV20-1,TRBJ2-5,.,TRBD2,TGCAGTCAGACTAGCGGGGGGGCCCAAGAGACCCAGTACTTC,CSQTSGGAQETQYF
TRBV2,TRBJ1-6,.,TRBD1,TGTGCCAGCAAGGCCGGGACAGGGGGATCACCCCTCCACTTT,CASKAGTGGSPLHF
TRBV2,TRBJ1-1,.,.,TGTGCCAGCAGTGGAGTTTCGAAGGGGGGCCCCTACACTGAAGCTTTCTTT,CASSGVSKGGPYTEAFF
TRBV5-8,TRBJ1-4,.,.,TGTGCCAGCAGCCGAGGGGTGGGGGAGCGGCTCGAAAAACTGTTTTTT,CASSRGVGERLEKLFF
TRBV7-9,TRBJ2-5,many,.,TGTGCCAGCAGCTCTAGACTGGGGGTAGAGACCCAGTACTTC,CASSSRLGVETQYF
TRBV4-1,TRBJ2-1,many,.,TGCGCCAGCAGCCAACCAGACAGAGCCTACAATGAGCAGTTCTTC,CASSQPDRAYNEQFF
TRBV2,TRBJ2-3,medium-sized,.,TGTGCCAGCAGGGAAGGAATAGGCGGGAGCACAGATACGCAGTATTTT,CASREGIGGSTDTQYF
TRBV20-1,TRBJ1-4,.,.,TGCAGTGCTAGTGCGTCGTGGGGCAGTGAAAAACTGTTTTTT,CSASASWGSEKLFF
TRBV6-5,TRBJ1-2,many,.,TGTGCCAGCAGTCAGGTGGCAGGGGCGGACTATGGCTACACCTTC,CASSQVAGADYGYTF
TRBV2,TRBJ2-3,once,TRBD1,TGTGCCAGCAGATCGACAGGGGGAGGGCCGGGAACAGATACGCAGTATTTT,CASRSTGGGPGTDTQYF
TRBV14,TRBJ2-5,many,.,TGTGCCAGCAGCCAAGATCCTATTGGGACCCAGTACTTC,CASSQDPIGTQYF
TRBV29-1,TRBJ2-1,many,TRBD2,TGCAGCGTTGAAGCGGTAACTAGCGGGGGGCGGAGACGGCCAAACTACAATGAGCAGTTCTTC,CSVEAVTSGGRRRPNYNEQFF
TRBV27,TRBJ2-1,many,.,TGTGCCAGCAGTTTATACAATGAGCAGTTCTTC,CASSLYNEQFF
TRBV7-2,TRBJ1-2,.,.,TGTGCCAGCAGCCGATACAGGGACTATGGCTACACCTTC,CASSRYRDYGYTF
TRBV2,TRBJ1-2,.,.,TGTGCCAGCAGTACCGGACAGAGTCAGCCCCGCCGAGGCTACACCTTC,CASSTGQSQPRRGYTF
TRBV10-2,TRBJ2-3,many,TRBD2,TGCGCCAGCAGTGACGTAGCGGGGAGAGATACGCAGTATTTT,CASSDVAGRDTQYF
TRBV7-3,TRBJ2-1,many,TRBD2,TGTGCCAGCTCCCGAGACGGACTAGCGAAGAATGAGCAGTTCTTC,CASSRDGLAKNEQFF
TRBV15,TRBJ1-5,.,TRBD1,TGTGCCACCACCCCGACAGGGGCGGGTCAGCCCCAGCATTTT,CATTPTGAGQPQHF
TRBV7-6,TRBJ2-7,.,TRBD2,TGTGCCAGCAGCTTAGGTGCTAGCGGGGGGCTCAGCTCCTACGAGCAGTACTTC,CASSLGASGGLSSYEQYF
TRBV20-1,TRBJ1-4,.,.,TGCAGTGCTTTAGGTGGATCTGAGCCTGAAAAACTGTTTTTT,CSALGGSEPEKLFF
TRBV7-3,TRBJ2-3,.,.,TGTGCCAGCAGTACAGGGTGGGCAGATACGCAGTATTTT,CASSTGWADTQYF
TRBV2,TRBJ2-5,.,.,TGTGCCAGCGTTCTGCCCTATGAAGGACTAAACCTCGTTACGGAGACCCAGTACTTC,CASVLPYEGLNLVTETQYF
TRBV10-3,TRBJ2-1,.,TRBD2,TGTGCCATCAGTGAGAGGCTAGCGGGGGGGTACAATGAGCAGTTCTTC,CAISERLAGGYNEQFF